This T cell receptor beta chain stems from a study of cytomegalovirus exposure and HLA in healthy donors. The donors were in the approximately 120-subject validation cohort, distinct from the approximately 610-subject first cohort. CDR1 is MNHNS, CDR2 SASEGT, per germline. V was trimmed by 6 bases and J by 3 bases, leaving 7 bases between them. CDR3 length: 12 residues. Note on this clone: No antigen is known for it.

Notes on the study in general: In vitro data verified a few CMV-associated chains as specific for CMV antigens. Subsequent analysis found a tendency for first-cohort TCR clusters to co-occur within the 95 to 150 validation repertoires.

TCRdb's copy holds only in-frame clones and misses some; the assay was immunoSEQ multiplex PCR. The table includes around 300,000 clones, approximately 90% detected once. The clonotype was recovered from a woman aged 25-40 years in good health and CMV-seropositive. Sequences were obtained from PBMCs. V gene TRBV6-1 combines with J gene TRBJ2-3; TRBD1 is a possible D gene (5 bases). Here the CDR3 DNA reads TGTGCCAGCAGACAGGAAACAGATACGCAGTATTTT. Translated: CASRQETDTQYF.